These 24 T cell receptor beta chains share one sample of origin, sequenced in a study of T cells in Graves' hyperthyroidism and ophthalmopathy. Researchers amplified the TCR beta CDR3 regions from RNA transcripts. TCR CDR3 underwent first-round RT-PCR with the HTBI primer set. TCRdb used MiXCR to reprocess the multiplex PCR reads, holding one entry per CDR3 protein. The repertoire holds hundreds of thousands of distinct CDR3 sequences, with roughly a sixth as singletons. The sequenced material came from blood. Source of these receptors: a woman in her 50s with Graves' hyperthyroidism that later progressed to Graves' ophthalmopathy.

In its sample, this clonotype was seen a few times. The chain recombines TRBV10-2 with TRBJ2-7; 14 positions match TRBD2. The V and J ends lost 6 bases and 2 bases, in that order; junction bases with no gene match: 3. The CDR3 length is 15 residues. The germline V gene has CDR1 WSHSY and CDR2 SAAADI. The DNA of the CDR3 is TGCGCCAGCAGAGGACTAGCGGGGGGACCCTACGAGCAGTACTTC. It is translated as CASRGLAGGPYEQYF.

Many counts were recorded for this clonotype. J is TRBJ2-3 and V is TRBV7-8; TRBD2 agrees at 7 bases. Germline trimming cut 5 bases from V and 4 bases from J; bases unmatched to any gene: 3. The length of the CDR3 is 13 residues. From germline, CDR1 is SGHVS and CDR2 FQNEAQ. The CDR3 DNA reads as TGTGCCAGCAGCAAACGGGGGGCAGATACGCAGTATTTT. Translating it yields CASSKRGADTQYF. The full variable domain, in which reference TRBV7-8 and TRBJ2-3 provide the parts outside the CDR3, is GAGVSQSPRYKVAKRGQDVALRCDPISGHVSLFWYQQALGQGPEFLTYFQNEAQLDKSGLPSDRFFAERPEGSVSTLKIQRTQQEDSAVYLCASSKRGADTQYFGPGTRLTVL.

This rearrangement joins TRBV6-2 or TRBV6-3 to TRBJ1-2; D is perhaps TRBD1 (6 bases). The CDR3 is 15 amino acids. In germline, CDR1 is MNHEY, CDR2 SVGEGT. V lost 4 bases, J lost 7 bases, and 19 bases lay in between. The DNA of the CDR3 is TGTGCCAGCAGTTTTCTGCCGGGGGGGCGGGGTGGCTACACCTTC. This translates into CASSFLPGGRGGYTF.

The table lists this clonotype with many counts. The chain employs TRBV6-1 and TRBJ2-7; TRBD1 aligns across 12 bases. This CDR3 comprises 17 residues. Looked up from germline, CDR1 is MNHNS and CDR2 is SASEGT. Trimming took 6 bases from V and 2 from J; bases not matched to a gene: 11. The CDR3 bases are TGTGCCAGCAGGAGGGACAGGGGGCCTTACTTAACCTACGAGCAGTACTTC. It encodes CASRRDRGPYLTYEQYF.

The chain has TRBV20-1 and TRBJ1-2; D might be TRBD1 (5 bases). This CDR3 has 12 residues. The V end lost 6 bases, the J end lost 8 bases, and 16 bases lay between the germline ends. Germline CDR1 reads DFQATT; CDR2 reads SNEGSKA (reference sequence). In DNA form, the CDR3 reads TGCAGTGCCCCTGGGGGGGGTTGGGGCTACACCTTC. Amino acid sequence: CSAPGGGWGYTF.

This clonotype turned up a few times. This chain links TRBV18 with TRBJ1-1; D gene ambiguous. Trimming took off 5 bases at V and 5 bases at J, with 18 bases between the two ends. The CDR3 runs to 15 residues. In germline, CDR1 is KGHSH, CDR2 LQKENI. CDR3 amino acids: CASSTKNSGSTEAFF. CDR3 DNA sequence: TGTGCCAGCTCAACCAAAAATTCGGGTTCGACTGAAGCTTTCTTT.

The chain carries TRBV18 and TRBJ1-1; D call uncertain. The CDR3 is 14 amino acids. Germline CDR1 KGHSH, CDR2 LQKENI. V lost 6 bases and J lost 4, with 15 bases in between. The CDR3 is CASSRPGVSTEAFF. The CDR3 region has the DNA TGTGCCAGCTCCCGCCCCGGGGTGAGCACTGAAGCTTTCTTT.

CDR3 nucleotide sequence: TGCAGCGCCGGGGTCTGCATGGGACCCATGCAGCCCCAGCATTTT. Its translation: CSAGVCMGPMQPQHF. This chain connects TRBV20-1 to TRBJ1-5; a weak D match, TRBD1 (5 bases). Germline V gene data show CDR1 as DFQATT and CDR2 as SNEGSKA (reference sequence). The CDR3 has 15 amino acids.

The rearrangement links TRBV7-2 to TRBJ2-7; 7 bases are a match to TRBD1. This CDR3 region has 14 residues. With 5 bases clipped from V and 5 bases from J, the junction kept 9 bases outside the gene matches. Germline CDR1 and CDR2: SGHTA and FQGNSA. The CDR3 DNA is TGTGCCAGCAGCAACCACAGGGGTATAAACGAGCAGTACTTC. Protein product: CASSNHRGINEQYF.

This clonotype was detected ten times or more. The CDR3 reads CASSETSGGQETQYF. CDR3 DNA sequence: TGTGCCAGCAGTGAGACTAGCGGGGGGCAAGAGACCCAGTACTTC. V is TRBV28 and J is TRBJ2-5, with TRBD2 matching 13 bases. There are 15 residues in the CDR3. The germline V gene has CDR1 MDHEN and CDR2 SYDVKM. Germline trimming cut 5 bases from V and 2 bases from J; bases unmatched to any gene: 2.

The chain couples TRBV5-1 to TRBJ1-2, with D possibly matching TRBD1 (5 bases). V was shortened by 1 base and J by 7 bases, with 11 bases between the two germline ends. The CDR3 consists of 13 residues. Looked up from germline, CDR1 is SGHRS and CDR2 is YFSETQ. The CDR3 region is CASSLLSGGGYTF. DNA for the CDR3: TGCGCCAGCAGCTTGTTGTCCGGGGGTGGCTACACCTTC.

The CDR3 DNA reads TGTGCCAGTAGCCTTATGTGGGGAAAGTCTCTCAACACAGATACGCAGTATTTT. Residues: CASSLMWGKSLNTDTQYF. The chain joins TRBV19 to TRBJ2-3; no definite D call. There are 18 residues in the CDR3. Trimming cost V 6 bases and J 2 bases, with 24 bases left between them. Looked up from germline, CDR1 is LNHDA and CDR2 is SQIVND (reference sequence).

This clonotype appeared a few times. This chain links TRBV15 with TRBJ2-2, with 7 bases lining up with TRBD1. The germline gives CDR1 LNHNV, CDR2 YYDKDF (reference sequence). Losses at the gene ends were 1 base for V and 6 bases for J; bases not matched to a gene: 11. This CDR3 contains 17 residues. The CDR3 DNA sequence: TGTGCCACCAGCAGAGTGGGAGACAGGGTCCTCCCCGGGGAGCTGTTTTTT. Protein product: CATSRVGDRVLPGELFF.

This chain links TRBV7-8 with TRBJ2-2; 12 nucleotides line up with TRBD2. This CDR3 is 18 amino acids long. From germline, CDR1 is SGHVS and CDR2 FQNEAQ. V was pared by 4 bases and J by 3 bases, with 9 bases of the junction left unmatched. The CDR3 coding sequence is TGTGCCAGCAGCTCCTCCCTAGCGGGGGGGCGTCACACCGGGGAGCTGTTTTTT. Encoded protein: CASSSSLAGGRHTGELFF. Complete variable domain (other parts from reference TRBV7-8 and TRBJ2-2): GAGVSQSPRYKVAKRGQDVALRCDPISGHVSLFWYQQALGQGPEFLTYFQNEAQLDKSGLPSDRFFAERPEGSVSTLKIQRTQQEDSAVYLCASSSSLAGGRHTGELFFGEGSRLTVL.

This clonotype has a count of ten or more. The rearrangement links TRBV7-8 to TRBJ1-5; no reliable D call. This CDR3 comprises 18 residues. V shed 1 base and J shed 0 bases, with 16 bases lying between them. Germline loops: CDR1 SGHVS, CDR2 FQNEAQ. As DNA, the CDR3 is TGTGCCAGCAGCTTAGAGAGGGAAGAACTATATAGCAATCAGCCCCAGCATTTT. It yields the protein CASSLEREELYSNQPQHF.

There are many counts of this clonotype. The gene calls are TRBV18 and TRBJ2-7; D ambiguous. The V end was cut by 3 bases, the J end by 2 bases, with 5 bases between. Germline loops: CDR1 KGHSH, CDR2 LQKENI. The CDR3 is 12 residues long. The CDR3: CASSPRTYEQYF. In DNA, the CDR3 is TGTGCCAGCTCACCCCGCACCTACGAGCAGTACTTC. Full variable domain (remainder filled in from reference TRBV18 and TRBJ2-7): NAGVMQNPRHLVRRRGQEARLRCSPMKGHSHVYWYRQLPEEGLKFMVYLQKENIIDESGMPKERFSAEFPKEGPSILRIQQVVRGDSAAYFCASSPRTYEQYFGPGTRLTVT.

This clonotype was found a few times. The chain is built from TRBV14 and TRBJ1-5, with 8 bases identical to TRBD1. The V and J ends lost 2 bases and 4 bases, in that order; junction bases with no gene match: 7. Germline V gene data show CDR1 as SGHDN and CDR2 as FVKESK. CDR3 size: 16 residues. CDR3 DNA: TGTGCCAGCAGCCAATCGACAGGGGTGGTTAATCAGCCCCAGCATTTT. Its protein is CASSQSTGVVNQPQHF. Complete variable domain (other parts from reference TRBV14 and TRBJ1-5): EAGVTQFPSHSVIEKGQTVTLRCDPISGHDNLYWYRRVMGKEIKFLLHFVKESKQDESGMPNNRFLAERTGGTYSTLKVQPAELEDSGVYFCASSQSTGVVNQPQHFGDGTRLSIL.

This clonotype was observed many times. This chain joins TRBV12-3 or TRBV12-4 and TRBJ2-5; D unresolved. V lost 7 bases, J lost 5 bases, and 17 bases lay in between. The CDR3 has 14 amino acids. The CDR3 sequence: CASTTRLGGETQYF. The CDR3 DNA is TGTGCCAGCACTACCAGACTGGGCGGCGAGACCCAGTACTTC.

The chain couples TRBV6-2 or TRBV6-3 to TRBJ2-1; 10 nucleotides align to TRBD2. The CDR3 has 17 residues. With V trimmed by 7 bases and J by 6 bases, 15 bases remained unmatched. In germline, CDR1 is MNHEY, CDR2 SVGEGT. CDR3 sequence (DNA): TGTGCCAGCACCATCCAGGGGGCGAGCGGGGGGGCCAATGAGCAGTTCTTC. It yields the protein CASTIQGASGGANEQFF.

The rearrangement links TRBV7-9 to TRBJ1-1; no definite D call. This CDR3 spans 14 amino acids. Germline CDR1 is SEHNR and CDR2 is FQNEAQ (reference sequence). Trimming stripped 1 base from V and 1 base from J, with 7 bases between. The CDR3 is CASSLVEENTEAFF. For the CDR3, the DNA is TGTGCCAGCAGCTTAGTAGAGGAGAACACTGAAGCTTTCTTT.

The V and J genes are TRBV5-1 and TRBJ2-6; weak D call: TRBD2 (6 bases). V lost 5 bases, J lost 0 bases, and 12 bases lay in between. Germline CDR1 SGHRS, CDR2 YFSETQ. The CDR3 has 16 residues. The CDR3 DNA sequence: TGCGCCAGCAGGTTTCTGGGGGGCTCTGGGGCCAACGTCCTGACTTTC. It encodes CASRFLGGSGANVLTF.

J is TRBJ2-1 and V is TRBV7-9; no clear D gene. Germline CDR1 SEHNR, CDR2 FQNEAQ (reference sequence). Trimming cost V 1 base and J 1 base, with 11 bases left between them. This CDR3 contains 16 residues. In DNA, the CDR3 is TGTGCCAGCAGCTTAGGTCTAGTGAGGTCCTACAATGAGCAGTTCTTC. This translates into CASSLGLVRSYNEQFF. The full variable domain, completed using reference TRBV7-9 and TRBJ2-1, is DTGVSQNPRHKITKRGQNVTFRCDPISEHNRLYWYRQTLGQGPEFLTYFQNEAQLEKSRLLSDRFSAERPKGSFSTLEIQRTEQGDSAMYLCASSLGLVRSYNEQFFGPGTRLTVL.

This clonotype was seen a handful of times. The gene calls are TRBV7-9 and TRBJ2-2; perhaps TRBD1 as D (5 bases). This CDR3 is built from 15 residues. Trimming cost V 2 bases and J 4 bases, with 11 bases left between them. Per germline, CDR1 SEHNR and CDR2 FQNEAQ (reference sequence). The CDR3, as DNA: TGTGCCAGCAGCTTATGGCAGGGAAGCACCGGGGAGCTGTTTTTT. Residues: CASSLWQGSTGELFF. The full variable domain, completed using reference TRBV7-9 and TRBJ2-2, is DTGVSQNPRHKITKRGQNVTFRCDPISEHNRLYWYRQTLGQGPEFLTYFQNEAQLEKSRLLSDRFSAERPKGSFSTLEIQRTEQGDSAMYLCASSLWQGSTGELFFGEGSRLTVL.

The CDR3 spells CASSLIQGIDEKLFF. The CDR3 nucleotides read TGTGCCAGCAGTTTGATACAGGGGATAGATGAAAAACTGTTTTTT. The V gene is TRBV12-3 or TRBV12-4, the J gene TRBJ1-4; 7 nucleotides align to TRBD1. Trimming at V came to 3 bases and at J to 6 bases, leaving 7 bases not matched to a gene. The CDR3 is 15 residues long.